This entry lists 11 T cell receptor beta chains sequenced from one sample in a study of human thymus T cells (TCRdb year 2020). The library relied on the immunoSEQ multiplex PCR assay. In TCRdb, the immuneACCESS table is reduced to in-frame sequences with V and J assigned. These tables do not hold every clone; where another copy was compared, an unresolved V gene accounts for under half, and the others remain unexplained. Counted in this sample were about 78,000 clones; around 96% of them appeared once. Together, the top ten hold 0.025% to 0.035% of the sample. The thymus tissue came from surgical resects taken out during corrective cardiac surgery. Sequencing was done on a sample of thymus tissue. The receptors derive from a boy under three years old with a congenital heart defect but otherwise immunologically healthy.

This chain uses TRBV7-3 with TRBJ1-1; 7 bases fit TRBD1. The CDR3 is 16 amino acids. Germline V gene lookup returns CDR1 SGHTA and CDR2 FQGTGA. J was trimmed by 1 base and V by 2 bases; bases with no gene match: 7. The CDR3 DNA sequence: TGTGCCAGCAGCTTAGTACAGGGGTACCCGAACACTGAAGCTTTCTTT. As protein: CASSLVQGYPNTEAFF.

The rearrangement links TRBV29-1 to TRBJ1-1, with D uncertain. The germline V gene has CDR1 SQVTM and CDR2 ANQGSEA. Trimming removed 6 bases at V and 3 bases at J, with 32 bases between. CDR3 length: 19 amino acids. This chain's CDR3 is CSVAPVVRRGRRWDTEAFF. The CDR3, as DNA: TGCAGCGTCGCCCCCGTTGTTAGGCGGGGTCGAAGATGGGACACTGAAGCTTTCTTT.

V is TRBV4-2 and J is TRBJ1-5; TRBD1 aligns across 9 bases. This CDR3 is 20 amino acids long. Trimming removed 1 base from V and 2 bases from J; junction bases left unmatched: 15. Germline lookup yields CDR1 LGHNA and CDR2 YNFKEQ. This CDR3 reads CASSQGPLGQGGVGNQPQHF. The CDR3, as DNA: TGTGCCAGCAGCCAAGGCCCACTGGGACAGGGAGGGGTGGGCAATCAGCCCCAGCATTTT.

This clone was found once. The rearrangement joins TRBV6-5 to TRBJ2-7, with a weak D call TRBD1 (5 bases). There are 16 residues in the CDR3. From germline, CDR1 is MNHEY and CDR2 SVGAGI. V was pared by 2 bases and J by 7 bases, with 21 bases between. CDR3 region: CASSYRTPSEPREQYF. The CDR3 bases are TGTGCCAGCAGTTACCGGACACCGTCCGAGCCTAGGGAGCAGTACTTC.

This chain links TRBV21-1 with TRBJ2-1. TRBV21-1 is given as a pseudogene. The CDR3 sequence is 16 residues long. The CDR3 nucleotides are TGTGCCAGCAGCAGGTTGGGTCGGATCCTCCGGAATGAGCAGTTCTTC. This codes for CASSRLGRILRNEQFF.

The J gene is TRBJ2-5, the V gene TRBV23-1, with a weak D call TRBD2 (6 bases). TRBV23-1 is an open reading frame, and its role is uncertain. V was pared by 0 bases and J by 5 bases, with 25 bases between. The length of the CDR3 is 19 residues. The CDR3 DNA is TGCGCCAGCAGTCAATCCCTAAAAGCGCAGGGAGGTGTCGGGGAGACCCAGTACTTC. It codes for CASSQSLKAQGGVGETQYF.

J is TRBJ1-3 and V is TRBV4-3; TRBD1 might be the D (5 bases). Trimming stripped 0 bases from V and 0 bases from J, with 15 bases between. Germline V gene lookup returns CDR1 LGHNA and CDR2 YSLEER. There are 18 residues in the CDR3. DNA for the CDR3: TGCGCCAGCAGCCAAGACCGGGGGGATAAGAGCTCTGGAAACACCATATATTTT. It translates to CASSQDRGDKSSGNTIYF.

The V call is TRBV4-3, the J call TRBJ2-3; 11 nucleotides match TRBD2. V lost 0 bases, J lost 6 bases, and 11 bases stayed unmatched. The V gene's germline CDR1 is LGHNA and CDR2 YSLEER. This CDR3 region has 18 residues. The CDR3 is CASSQESSGGTRGDTQYF. CDR3 nucleotide sequence: TGCGCCAGCAGCCAAGAATCTAGCGGGGGGACCCGCGGCGATACGCAGTATTTT.

The genes are TRBV27 and TRBJ2-2, with D perhaps TRBD1 (6 bases). CDR3 length: 15 residues. Germline CDR1 MNHEY, CDR2 SMNVEV (reference sequence). V lost 4 bases and J lost 1, with 10 bases in between. For the CDR3, the DNA is TGTGCCAGCAGTTCCGAACAGGGGAACACCGGGGAGCTGTTTTTT. Protein sequence: CASSSEQGNTGELFF.

V and J are TRBV19 and TRBJ1-2; 10 bases align to TRBD1. This CDR3 has 18 amino acids. Losses at the gene ends were 4 bases for V and 1 base for J; bases not matched to a gene: 12. In germline, CDR1 is LNHDA, CDR2 SQIVND (reference sequence). The CDR3 DNA sequence: TGTGCCAGTAGTAGGACAGGTCCGACAGGGGGCCGTAACTATGGCTACACCTTC. It encodes CASSRTGPTGGRNYGYTF.

The chain recombines TRBV7-2 with TRBJ2-1; 7 bases are shared with TRBD2. CDR1 and CDR2 from the germline V gene are SGHTA and FQGNSA. J was trimmed by 0 bases and V by 2 bases; bases with no gene match: 7. This CDR3 is built from 17 residues. Here the CDR3 DNA reads TGTGCCAGCAGCTTAAGGCGAGCGGGGAGCTCCTACAATGAGCAGTTCTTC. It is translated as CASSLRRAGSSYNEQFF.